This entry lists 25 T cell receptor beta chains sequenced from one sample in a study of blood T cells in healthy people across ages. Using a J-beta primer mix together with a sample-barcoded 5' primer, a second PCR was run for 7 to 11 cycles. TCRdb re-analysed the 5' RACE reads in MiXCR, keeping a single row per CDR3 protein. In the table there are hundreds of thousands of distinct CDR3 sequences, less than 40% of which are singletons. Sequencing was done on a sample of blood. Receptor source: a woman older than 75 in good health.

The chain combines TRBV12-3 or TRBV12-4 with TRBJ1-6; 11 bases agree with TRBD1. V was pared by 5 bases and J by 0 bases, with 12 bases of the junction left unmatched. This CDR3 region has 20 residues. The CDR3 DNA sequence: TGTGCCAGCAGTACGAAGGGACAGGGGGTAATGGGCTCCTATAATTCACCCCTCCACTTT. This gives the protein CASSTKGQGVMGSYNSPLHF.

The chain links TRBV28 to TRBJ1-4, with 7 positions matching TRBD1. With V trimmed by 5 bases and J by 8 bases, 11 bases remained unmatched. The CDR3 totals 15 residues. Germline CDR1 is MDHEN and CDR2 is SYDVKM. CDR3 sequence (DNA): TGTGCCAGCAGTCTACCCGAGACAGGGAACGAAAAACTGTTTTTT. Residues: CASSLPETGNEKLFF.

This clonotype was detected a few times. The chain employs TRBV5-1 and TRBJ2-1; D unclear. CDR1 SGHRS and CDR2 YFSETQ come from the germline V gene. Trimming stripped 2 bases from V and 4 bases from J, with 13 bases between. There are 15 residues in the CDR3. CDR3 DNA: TGCGCCAGCAGCTTCGACGGTCCTATTTACAATGAGCAGTTCTTC. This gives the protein CASSFDGPIYNEQFF.

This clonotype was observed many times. CDR3 sequence (DNA): TGCGCCAGCACTGCGAAGCATTCGGATGAGCAGTTCTTC. It specifies CASTAKHSDEQFF. V is TRBV4-1 and J is TRBJ2-1; D unresolved. This CDR3 is 13 amino acids long. Germline loops: CDR1 MGHRA, CDR2 YSYEKL. Trimming shortened V by 7 bases and J by 8 bases, and 15 bases separated the two germline ends.

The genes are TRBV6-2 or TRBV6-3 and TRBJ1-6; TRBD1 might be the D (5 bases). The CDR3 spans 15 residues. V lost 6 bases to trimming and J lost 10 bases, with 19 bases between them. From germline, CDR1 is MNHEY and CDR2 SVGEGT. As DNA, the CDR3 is TGTGCCAGCAGCCCCCAATTAGGGGTACGGTCACCCCTCCACTTT. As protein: CASSPQLGVRSPLHF.

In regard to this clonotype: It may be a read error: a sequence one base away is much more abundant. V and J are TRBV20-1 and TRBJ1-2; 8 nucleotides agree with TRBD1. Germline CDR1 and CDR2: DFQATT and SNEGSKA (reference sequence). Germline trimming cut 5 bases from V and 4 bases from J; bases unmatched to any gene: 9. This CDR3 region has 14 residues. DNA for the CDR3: TGCAGTGCTCCTCGCCCAGGGGGCAGCTATGGCTACACCTTC. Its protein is CSAPRPGGSYGYTF.

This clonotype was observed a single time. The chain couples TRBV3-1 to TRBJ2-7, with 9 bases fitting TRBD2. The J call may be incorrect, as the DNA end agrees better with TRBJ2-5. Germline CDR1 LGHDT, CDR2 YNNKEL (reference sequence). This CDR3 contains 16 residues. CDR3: CASSSRRRAGGETQYF. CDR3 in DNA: TGTGCCAGCAGCTCCCGACGGCGCGCGGGGGGGGAGACCCAGTACTTC.

CDR3 region: CASSLEAYEQFF. The CDR3 DNA reads TGTGCCAGCAGCTTAGAAGCTTATGAGCAGTTCTTC. The chain is built from TRBV7-2 and TRBJ2-1, with no clear D. This CDR3 comprises 12 residues. V was trimmed by 1 base and J by 8 bases, leaving 6 bases between them. Germline V gene data show CDR1 as SGHTA and CDR2 as FQGNSA.

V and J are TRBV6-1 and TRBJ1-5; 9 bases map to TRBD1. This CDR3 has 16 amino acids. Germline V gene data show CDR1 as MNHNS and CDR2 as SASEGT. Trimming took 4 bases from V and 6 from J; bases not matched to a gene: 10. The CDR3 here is CASSGPDRGWTQPQHF. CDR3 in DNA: TGTGCCAGCAGTGGGCCAGACAGGGGGTGGACTCAGCCCCAGCATTTT.

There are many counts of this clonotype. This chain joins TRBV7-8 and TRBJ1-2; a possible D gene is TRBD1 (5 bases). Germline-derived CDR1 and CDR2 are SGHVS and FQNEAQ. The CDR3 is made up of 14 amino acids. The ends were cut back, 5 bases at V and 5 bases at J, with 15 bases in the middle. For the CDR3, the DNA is TGTGCCAGCAGCCCCCTCCAGGGAAGGTATGGCTACACCTTC. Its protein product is CASSPLQGRYGYTF.

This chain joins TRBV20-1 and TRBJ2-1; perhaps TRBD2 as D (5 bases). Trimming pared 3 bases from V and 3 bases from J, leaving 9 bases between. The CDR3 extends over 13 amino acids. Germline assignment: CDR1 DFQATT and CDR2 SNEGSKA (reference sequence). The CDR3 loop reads CSASGMNYNEQFF. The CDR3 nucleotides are TGCAGTGCTAGCGGGATGAACTACAATGAGCAGTTCTTC.

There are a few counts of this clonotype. This CDR3 reads CATSGHRAFDTDTQYF. The DNA for the CDR3 is TGTGCCACCAGTGGACACAGGGCGTTTGACACAGATACGCAGTATTTT. The chain uses TRBV24-1 and TRBJ2-3; D might be TRBD1 (6 bases). The CDR3 contains 16 residues. V lost 5 bases and J lost 2, with 16 bases in between. Germline V gene lookup returns CDR1 KGHDR and CDR2 SFDVKD.

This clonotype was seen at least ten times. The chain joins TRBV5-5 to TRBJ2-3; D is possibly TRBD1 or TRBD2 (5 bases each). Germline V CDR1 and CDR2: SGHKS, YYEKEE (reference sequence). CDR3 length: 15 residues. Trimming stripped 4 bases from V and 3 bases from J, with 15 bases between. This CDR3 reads CASSLRDPRTDTQYF. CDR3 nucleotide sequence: TGTGCCAGCAGCCTACGGGACCCCCGAACAGATACGCAGTATTTT.

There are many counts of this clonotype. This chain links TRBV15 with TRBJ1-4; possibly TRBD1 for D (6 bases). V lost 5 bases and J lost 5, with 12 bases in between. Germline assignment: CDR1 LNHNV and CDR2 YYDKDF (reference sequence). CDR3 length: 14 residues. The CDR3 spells CATSSHRVNEKLFF. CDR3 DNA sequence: TGTGCCACCAGCTCCCACAGGGTGAATGAAAAACTGTTTTTT.

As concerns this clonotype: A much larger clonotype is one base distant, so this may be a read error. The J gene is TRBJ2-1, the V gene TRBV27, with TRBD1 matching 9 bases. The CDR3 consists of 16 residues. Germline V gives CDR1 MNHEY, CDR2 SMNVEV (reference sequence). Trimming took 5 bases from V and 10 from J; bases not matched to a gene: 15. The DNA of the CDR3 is TGTGCCAGCAGTCCCCGCCGGGACAGGGATTTCTACGAGCAGTTCTTC. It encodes CASSPRRDRDFYEQFF.

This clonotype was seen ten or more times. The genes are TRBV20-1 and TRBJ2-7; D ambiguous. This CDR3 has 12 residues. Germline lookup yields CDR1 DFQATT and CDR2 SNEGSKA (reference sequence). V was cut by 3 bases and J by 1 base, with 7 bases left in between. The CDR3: CSARYTSYEQYF. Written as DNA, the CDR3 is TGCAGTGCTAGGTACACGTCCTACGAGCAGTACTTC.

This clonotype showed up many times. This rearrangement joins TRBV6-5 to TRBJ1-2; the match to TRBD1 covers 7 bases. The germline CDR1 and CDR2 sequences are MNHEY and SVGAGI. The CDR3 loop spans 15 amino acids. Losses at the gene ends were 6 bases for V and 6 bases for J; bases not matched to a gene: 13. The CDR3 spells CASSRSPTGSHGYTF. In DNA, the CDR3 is TGTGCCAGCAGCCGCTCACCGACAGGGTCCCATGGCTACACCTTC.

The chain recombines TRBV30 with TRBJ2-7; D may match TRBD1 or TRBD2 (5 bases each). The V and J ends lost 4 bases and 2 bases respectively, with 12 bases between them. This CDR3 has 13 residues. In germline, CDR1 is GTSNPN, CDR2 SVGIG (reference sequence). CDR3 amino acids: CAWTRDPPYEQYF. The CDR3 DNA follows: TGTGCCTGGACTCGGGACCCGCCCTACGAGCAGTACTTC.

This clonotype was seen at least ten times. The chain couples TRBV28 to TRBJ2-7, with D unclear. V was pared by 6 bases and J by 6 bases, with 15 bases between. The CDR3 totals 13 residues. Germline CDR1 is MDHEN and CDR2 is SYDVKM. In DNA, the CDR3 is TGTGCCAGCAGCCGACCCCGGGCCGTCGAGCAGTACTTC. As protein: CASSRPRAVEQYF.

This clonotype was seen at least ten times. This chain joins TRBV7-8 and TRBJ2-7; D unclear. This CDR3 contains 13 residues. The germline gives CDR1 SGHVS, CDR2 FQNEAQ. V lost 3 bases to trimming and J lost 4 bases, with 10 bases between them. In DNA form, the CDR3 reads TGTGCCAGCAGCTTGTATTCTAGTTACGAGCAGTACTTC. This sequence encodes CASSLYSSYEQYF.

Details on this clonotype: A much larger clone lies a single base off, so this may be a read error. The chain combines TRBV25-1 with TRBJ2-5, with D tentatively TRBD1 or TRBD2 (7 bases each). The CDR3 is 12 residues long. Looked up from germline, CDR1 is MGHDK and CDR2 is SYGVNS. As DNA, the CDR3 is TGCGGGGGGACAGTGCCGTACAATGAGCAGTACTTC. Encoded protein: CGGTVPYNEQYF.

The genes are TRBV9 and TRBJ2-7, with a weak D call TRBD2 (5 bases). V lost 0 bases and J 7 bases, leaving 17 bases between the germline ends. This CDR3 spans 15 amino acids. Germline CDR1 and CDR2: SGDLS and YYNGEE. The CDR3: CASSVGARGWGEQYF. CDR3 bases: TGTGCCAGCAGCGTAGGCGCGAGAGGGTGGGGTGAGCAGTACTTC.

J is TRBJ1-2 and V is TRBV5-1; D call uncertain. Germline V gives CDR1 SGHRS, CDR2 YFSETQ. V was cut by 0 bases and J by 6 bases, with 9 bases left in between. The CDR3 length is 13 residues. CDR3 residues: CASSLASAHGYTF. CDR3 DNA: TGCGCCAGCAGCTTGGCCAGCGCGCATGGCTACACCTTC.

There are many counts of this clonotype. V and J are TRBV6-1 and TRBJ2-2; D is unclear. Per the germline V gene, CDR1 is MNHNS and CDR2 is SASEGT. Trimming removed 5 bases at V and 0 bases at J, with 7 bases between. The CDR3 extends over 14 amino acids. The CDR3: CASSRAPNTGELFF. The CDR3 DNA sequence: TGTGCCAGCAGTAGGGCGCCGAACACCGGGGAGCTGTTTTTT.

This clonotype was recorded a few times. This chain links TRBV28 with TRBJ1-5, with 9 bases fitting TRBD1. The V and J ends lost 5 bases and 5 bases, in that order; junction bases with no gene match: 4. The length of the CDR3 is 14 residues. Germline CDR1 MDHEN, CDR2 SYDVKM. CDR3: CASSPTGGYQPQHF. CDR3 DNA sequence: TGTGCCAGCAGTCCGACAGGGGGTTATCAGCCCCAGCATTTT.